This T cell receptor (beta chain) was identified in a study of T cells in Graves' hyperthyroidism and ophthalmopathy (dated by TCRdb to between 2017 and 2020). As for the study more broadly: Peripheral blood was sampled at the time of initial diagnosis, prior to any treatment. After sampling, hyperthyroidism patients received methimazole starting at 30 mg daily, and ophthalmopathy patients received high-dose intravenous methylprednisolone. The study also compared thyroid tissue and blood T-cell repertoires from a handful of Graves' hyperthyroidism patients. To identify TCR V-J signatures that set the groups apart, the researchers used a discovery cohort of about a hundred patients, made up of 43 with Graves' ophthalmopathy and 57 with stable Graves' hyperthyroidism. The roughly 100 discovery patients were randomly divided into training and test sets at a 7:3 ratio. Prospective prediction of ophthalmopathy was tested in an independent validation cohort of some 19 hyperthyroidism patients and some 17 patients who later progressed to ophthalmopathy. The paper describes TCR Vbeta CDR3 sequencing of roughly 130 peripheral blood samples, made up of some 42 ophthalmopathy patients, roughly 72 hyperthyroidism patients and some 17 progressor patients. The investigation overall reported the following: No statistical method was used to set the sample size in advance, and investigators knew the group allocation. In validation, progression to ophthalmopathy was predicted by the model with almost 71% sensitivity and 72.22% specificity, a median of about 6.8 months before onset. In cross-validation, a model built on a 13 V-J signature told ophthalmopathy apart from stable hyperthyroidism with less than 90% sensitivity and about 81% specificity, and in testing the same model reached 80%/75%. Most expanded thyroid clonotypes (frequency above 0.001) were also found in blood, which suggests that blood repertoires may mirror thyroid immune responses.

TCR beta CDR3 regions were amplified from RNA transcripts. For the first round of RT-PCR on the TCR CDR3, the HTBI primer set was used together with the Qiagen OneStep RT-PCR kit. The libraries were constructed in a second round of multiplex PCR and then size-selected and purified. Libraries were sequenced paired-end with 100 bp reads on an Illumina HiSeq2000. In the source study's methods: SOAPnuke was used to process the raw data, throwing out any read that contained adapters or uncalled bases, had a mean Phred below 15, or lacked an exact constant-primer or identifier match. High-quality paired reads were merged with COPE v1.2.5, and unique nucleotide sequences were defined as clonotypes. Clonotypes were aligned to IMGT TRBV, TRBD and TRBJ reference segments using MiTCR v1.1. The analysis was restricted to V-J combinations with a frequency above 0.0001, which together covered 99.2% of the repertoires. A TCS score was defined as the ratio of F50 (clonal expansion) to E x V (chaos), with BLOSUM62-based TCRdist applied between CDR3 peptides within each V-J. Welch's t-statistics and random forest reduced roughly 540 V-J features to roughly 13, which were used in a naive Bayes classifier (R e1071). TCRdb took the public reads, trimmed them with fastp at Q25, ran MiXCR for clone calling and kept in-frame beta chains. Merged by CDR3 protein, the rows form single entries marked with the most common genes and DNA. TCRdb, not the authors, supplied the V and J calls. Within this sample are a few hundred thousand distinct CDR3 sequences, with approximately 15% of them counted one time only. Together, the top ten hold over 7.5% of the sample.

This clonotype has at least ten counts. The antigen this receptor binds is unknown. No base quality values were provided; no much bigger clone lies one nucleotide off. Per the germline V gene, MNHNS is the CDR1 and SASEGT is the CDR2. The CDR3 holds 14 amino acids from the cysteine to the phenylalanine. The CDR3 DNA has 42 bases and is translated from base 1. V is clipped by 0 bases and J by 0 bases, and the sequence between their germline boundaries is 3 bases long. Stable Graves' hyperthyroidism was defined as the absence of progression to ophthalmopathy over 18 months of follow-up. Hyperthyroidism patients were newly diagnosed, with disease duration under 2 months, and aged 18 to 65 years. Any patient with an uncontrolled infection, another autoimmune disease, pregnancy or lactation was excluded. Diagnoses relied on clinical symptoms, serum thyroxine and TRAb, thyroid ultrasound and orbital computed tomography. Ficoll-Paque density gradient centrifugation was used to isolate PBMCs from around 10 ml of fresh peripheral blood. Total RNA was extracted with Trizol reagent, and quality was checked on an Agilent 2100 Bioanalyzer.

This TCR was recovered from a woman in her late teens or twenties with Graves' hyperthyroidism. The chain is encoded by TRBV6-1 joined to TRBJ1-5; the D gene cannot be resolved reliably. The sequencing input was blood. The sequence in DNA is TGTGCCAGCAGTGAAGCGGGTAGCAATCAGCCCCAGCATTTT. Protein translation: CASSEAGSNQPQHF.